Below, 28 T cell receptor beta chains from the same sample are listed, as sequenced in a study of cytomegalovirus exposure and HLA in healthy donors. The PCR used 60 Vbeta and 13 Jbeta primers. Using immunoSEQ multiplex PCR, the repertoire was profiled, and TCRdb retains in-frame clones only, with some absent. The sample lists about 140,000 clones; over 75% were seen once. Sequences were obtained from PBMCs. Receptor source: a female donor in good health and CMV-seronegative.

This clone showed up just once. The chain couples TRBV27 to TRBJ2-7; 9 bases agree with TRBD1. The CDR3 runs to 15 residues. In germline, CDR1 is MNHEY, CDR2 SMNVEV (reference sequence). V trimming: 5 bases; J trimming: 0 bases; junction bases outside the gene matches: 5. CDR3 DNA sequence: TGTGCCAGCAGTGGGGGACAGGGAAGCTCCTACGAGCAGTACTTC. Its translation: CASSGGQGSSYEQYF.

The chain links TRBV30 to TRBJ2-1, with TRBD2 as a possible D gene (5 bases). Germline-derived CDR1 and CDR2 are GTSNPN and SVGIG (reference sequence). Trimming took 1 base from V and 1 from J, leaving 14 bases between them. The CDR3 spans 16 residues. The chain's CDR3 is CAWSAPGEGSYNEQFF. CDR3 nucleotides: TGTGCCTGGAGTGCCCCGGGTGAGGGATCCTACAATGAGCAGTTCTTC.

CDR3 sequence reads: CASRQDSGSSYEQYF. In DNA form, the CDR3 reads TGTGCCAGCAGGCAAGACAGCGGGAGCTCCTACGAGCAGTACTTC. This chain links TRBV5-6 with TRBJ2-7, with TRBD2 matching 8 bases. V trimming: 5 bases; J trimming: 0 bases; junction bases outside the gene matches: 7. This CDR3 has 15 residues. CDR1 is SGHDT and CDR2 is YYEEEE in the germline V gene.

The J gene is TRBJ2-7, the V gene TRBV6-6, with 8 bases that match TRBD1. The CDR3 is made up of 14 amino acids. Germline V gene data show CDR1 as MNHNY and CDR2 as SVGAGI (reference sequence). V lost 8 bases to trimming and J lost 2 bases; unmatched junction nucleotides: 8. In DNA form, the CDR3 reads TGTGCCAGCGGACAGGGCAGGAAAGCCTACGAGCAGTACTTC. It translates to CASGQGRKAYEQYF.

The J gene is TRBJ2-4, the V gene TRBV18, with TRBD1 matching over 7 bases. There are 14 residues in the CDR3. The V segment lost 6 bases and the J segment 0 bases; nucleotides outside the gene matches: 2. Germline CDR1 is KGHSH and CDR2 is LQKENI. The CDR3: CASSDRRAKNIQYF. The CDR3, as DNA: TGTGCCAGCTCGGACAGGAGAGCCAAAAACATTCAGTACTTC. The whole variable domain, filled in from reference TRBV18 and TRBJ2-4, reads NAGVMQNPRHLVRRRGQEARLRCSPMKGHSHVYWYRQLPEEGLKFMVYLQKENIIDESGMPKERFSAEFPKEGPSILRIQQVVRGDSAAYFCASSDRRAKNIQYFGAGTRLSVL.

The chain has TRBV29-1 and TRBJ2-3; TRBD2 matches at 7 bases. V trimming: 6 bases; J trimming: 0 bases; junction bases outside the gene matches: 6. Germline lookup yields CDR1 SQVTM and CDR2 ANQGSEA. The CDR3 runs to 14 residues. CDR3 DNA: TGCAGCGTCACCCAGACTAGCAGCACAGATACGCAGTATTTT. Its protein is CSVTQTSSTDTQYF.

The chain has TRBV28 and TRBJ1-1; D is unresolved. The germline CDR1 and CDR2 sequences are MDHEN and SYDVKM. The ends were cut back, 3 bases at V and 5 bases at J, with 13 bases in the middle. The CDR3 covers 14 residues. The CDR3 sequence is CASSFLAGGTEAFF. The CDR3 nucleotides read TGTGCCAGCAGTTTCTTAGCGGGAGGGACTGAAGCTTTCTTT.

The chain combines TRBV5-1 with TRBJ2-5; 10 bases are shared with TRBD1. The V segment lost 4 bases and the J segment 4 bases; nucleotides outside the gene matches: 7. Germline V gives CDR1 SGHRS, CDR2 YFSETQ. The CDR3 has 15 residues. The CDR3: CASSRRQGALETQYF. Here the CDR3 DNA reads TGCGCCAGCAGCAGAAGACAGGGGGCCCTAGAGACCCAGTACTTC.

This clone was counted between two and nine times. The CDR3 spells CASSQRDIDEKLFF. CDR3 DNA: TGTGCCAGCAGCCAACGGGACATCGATGAAAAACTGTTTTTT. The V and J genes are TRBV4-2 and TRBJ1-4; the D gene is possibly TRBD1 (6 bases). Germline values: CDR1 LGHNA, CDR2 YNFKEQ. The CDR3 extends over 14 amino acids. V was cut by 2 bases and J by 6 bases, with 10 bases left in between.

The chain uses TRBV27 and TRBJ1-5; 8 bases are a match to TRBD1. The trim removed 3 bases at V and 6 bases at J, leaving 7 bases unmatched. Germline CDR1 is MNHEY and CDR2 is SMNVEV (reference sequence). The CDR3 runs to 15 residues. The CDR3 sequence is CASSFDRGGGQPQHF. The CDR3 DNA sequence: TGTGCCAGCAGTTTTGACAGGGGAGGTGGTCAGCCCCAGCATTTT.

This clone has more than one count but fewer than ten. The CDR3 nucleotides read TGTGCCAGCAGCTTAGTGGCTAGCCAGGAGCAGTACTTC. This codes for CASSLVASQEQYF. V and J are TRBV11-2 and TRBJ2-7, with TRBD2 as a possible D gene (5 bases). The germline V gene encodes CDR1 SGHAT and CDR2 FQNNGV. The CDR3 totals 13 residues. V dropped 1 base and J dropped 7 bases, with 11 bases sitting between them.

CDR3 bases: TGCGCCAGCAGTGAGCCCGGTGCTGGCGGGCGATTACCCACAGATACGCAGTATTTT. Translated: CASSEPGAGGRLPTDTQYF. The chain carries TRBV10-1 and TRBJ2-3, with D tentatively TRBD2 (5 bases). CDR1 and CDR2 (germline): WNHNN, SYGVQD (reference sequence). The CDR3 runs to 19 residues. The V end was cut by 2 bases, the J end by 2 bases, with 23 bases between.

The V gene is TRBV9, the J gene TRBJ2-1; 13 bases are shared with TRBD2. The trim removed 4 bases at V and 3 bases at J, leaving 7 bases unmatched. This CDR3 contains 17 residues. Germline-derived CDR1 and CDR2 are SGDLS and YYNGEE. The CDR3 DNA reads TGTGCCAGCAGCCCTGGACTAGCGGGAGCAATCTACAATGAGCAGTTCTTC. Residues: CASSPGLAGAIYNEQFF.

The genes are TRBV9 and TRBJ2-7, with TRBD1 identical over 7 bases. Germline CDR1 is SGDLS and CDR2 is YYNGEE. This CDR3 comprises 15 residues. V was clipped by 0 bases and J by 2 bases; unmatched bases: 5. CDR3 protein: CASSVEGTETYEQYF. In DNA form, the CDR3 reads TGTGCCAGCAGCGTAGAGGGGACAGAGACCTACGAGCAGTACTTC.

Points on this clone: Other DNA sequences in the sample encode the same CDR3. This chain uses TRBV5-1 with TRBJ2-5; 10 bases match TRBD2. The CDR3 has 15 residues. Germline lookup yields CDR1 SGHRS and CDR2 YFSETQ. V gave up 0 bases and J gave up 4 bases; unmatched junction bases: 3. CDR3: CASSLVAGGGETQYF. As DNA, the CDR3 is TGCGCCAGCAGCTTGGTAGCGGGAGGTGGAGAGACCCAGTACTTC.

This clone was detected a few times. CDR3 DNA: TGTGCCAGCAGCAAAGCCCTAGCGGGAGGCAACAATGAGCAGTTCTTC. This encodes CASSKALAGGNNEQFF. The rearrangement joins TRBV4-2 to TRBJ2-1; 11 nucleotides match TRBD2. This CDR3 has 16 residues. Germline assignment: CDR1 LGHNA and CDR2 YNFKEQ. The J segment lost 5 bases and the V segment lost 5 bases, leaving 8 bases of the junction unmatched.

The rearrangement uses TRBV11-1 and TRBJ2-1; 8 bases fit TRBD1. There are 15 residues in the CDR3. V lost 5 bases, J lost 4 bases, and 7 bases stayed unmatched. In germline, CDR1 is SGHAT, CDR2 FQDESV (reference sequence). DNA for the CDR3: TGTGCCAGCAGCCACGGACAGGGAAGGTACAATGAGCAGTTCTTC. This codes for CASSHGQGRYNEQFF.

The chain is built from TRBV6-5 and TRBJ1-4, with D perhaps TRBD1 (5 bases). The CDR3 has 16 residues. The germline CDR1 and CDR2 sequences are MNHEY and SVGAGI. Trimming took 0 bases from V and 1 from J, leaving 9 bases between them. CDR3 residues: CASSYSRVLTNEKLFF. The CDR3 coding sequence is TGTGCCAGCAGTTACTCCAGGGTCTTAACTAATGAAAAACTGTTTTTT.

This chain connects TRBV7-9 to TRBJ2-6, with TRBD1 matching over 10 bases. The CDR3 has 16 amino acids. With V trimmed by 11 bases and J by 4 bases, 11 bases remained unmatched. From germline, CDR1 is SEHNR and CDR2 FQNEAQ (reference sequence). CDR3 protein: CAPGTGERLGANVLTF. CDR3 nucleotides: TGTGCCCCTGGGACAGGGGAGCGGTTGGGGGCCAACGTCCTGACTTTC.

The CDR3 sequence: CASSLTSWTGTAPLSIDNEQFF. The CDR3 DNA sequence: TGTGCCAGCAGTTTAACTAGTTGGACAGGGACAGCCCCACTAAGCATCGACAATGAGCAGTTCTTC. The rearrangement joins TRBV28 to TRBJ2-1; 8 nucleotides align to TRBD1. This CDR3 has 22 amino acids. Losses at the gene ends were 2 bases for V and 5 bases for J; bases not matched to a gene: 26. Germline-derived CDR1 and CDR2 are MDHEN and SYDVKM.

In its sample, this clone was seen once. This chain links TRBV4-1 with TRBJ1-1; 7 bases are a match to TRBD1. Germline lookup yields CDR1 MGHRA and CDR2 YSYEKL. The CDR3 has 16 amino acids. Trimming cost V 0 bases and J 7 bases; bases outside gene matches: 11. The CDR3 bases are TGCGCCAGCAGCCAAGATTACCAGGGGACAGTAGTTGAAGCTTTCTTT. Residues: CASSQDYQGTVVEAFF.

This chain links TRBV28 with TRBJ1-1, with D maybe TRBD1 (5 bases). Trimming took 4 bases from V and 8 from J, leaving 8 bases between them. CDR1 and CDR2 (germline): MDHEN, SYDVKM. The CDR3 extends over 11 amino acids. CDR3 region: CASSSWTEAFF. The CDR3 DNA sequence: TGTGCCAGCAGTTCGTGGACAGAAGCTTTCTTT.

J is TRBJ2-1 and V is TRBV7-2; D perhaps matches TRBD2 (6 bases). The CDR3 spans 18 residues. Germline CDR1 SGHTA, CDR2 FQGNSA. Trimming stripped 0 bases from V and 1 base from J, with 16 bases between. The CDR3, as DNA: TGTGCCAGCAGCTTAGCGATAAGCGGGCCTCCTTCCTACAATGAGCAGTTCTTC. It codes for CASSLAISGPPSYNEQFF.

The rearrangement uses TRBV7-9 and TRBJ2-3, with D possibly matching TRBD1 (6 bases). Germline assignment: CDR1 SEHNR and CDR2 FQNEAQ (reference sequence). The length of the CDR3 is 14 residues. Deletions cut 3 bases from V and 0 bases from J, with 7 bases between. The CDR3 is CASSLTGSTDTQYF. The CDR3 DNA follows: TGTGCCAGCAGCTTGACAGGTAGCACAGATACGCAGTATTTT.

The chain couples TRBV6-5 to TRBJ1-2, with D unclear. The germline gives CDR1 MNHEY, CDR2 SVGAGI. The CDR3 runs to 14 residues. The germline V and J ends were trimmed by 6 bases and 4 bases, with 15 bases remaining between them. The CDR3 loop reads CASSPSGGFYGYTF. DNA for the CDR3: TGTGCCAGCAGCCCGAGTGGAGGTTTCTATGGCTACACCTTC.

The CDR3 DNA is TGCGCCAGCAGCTTGATAGGGGACAGGGGTACTCAGCAGTTCTTC. Translation gives CASSLIGDRGTQQFF. The chain employs TRBV5-1 and TRBJ2-1; 10 positions agree with TRBD1. Looked up from germline, CDR1 is SGHRS and CDR2 is YFSETQ. V was pared by 1 base and J by 11 bases, with 9 bases of the junction left unmatched. The CDR3 totals 15 residues.

The chain uses TRBV5-4 and TRBJ1-1, with TRBD1 as a possible D gene (5 bases). CDR1 and CDR2 from the germline V gene are SGHNT and YYREEE (reference sequence). CDR3 length: 15 residues. Trimming took off 3 bases at V and 5 bases at J, with 17 bases between the two ends. The CDR3 region is CASSSRGGEGTEAFF. CDR3 DNA: TGTGCCAGCAGCTCACGGGGGGGTGAGGGAACTGAAGCTTTCTTT.

This chain connects TRBV7-9 to TRBJ2-5; the D gene is possibly TRBD2 (6 bases). Trimming pared 2 bases from V and 4 bases from J, leaving 17 bases between. Germline lookup yields CDR1 SEHNR and CDR2 FQNEAQ (reference sequence). The CDR3 runs to 16 residues. The CDR3 protein is CASSLTFAGIGETQYF. The CDR3 nucleotides read TGTGCCAGCAGCTTAACCTTTGCGGGAATTGGAGAGACCCAGTACTTC.